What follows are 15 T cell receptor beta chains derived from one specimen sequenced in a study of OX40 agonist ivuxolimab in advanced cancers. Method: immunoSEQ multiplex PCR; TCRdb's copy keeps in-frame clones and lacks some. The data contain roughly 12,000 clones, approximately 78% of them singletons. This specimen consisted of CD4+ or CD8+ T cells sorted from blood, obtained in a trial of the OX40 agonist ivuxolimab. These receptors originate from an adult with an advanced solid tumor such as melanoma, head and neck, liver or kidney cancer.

CDR3 sequence: CASSYTGRPETQYF. The CDR3 DNA follows: TGTGCCAGCAGTTATACAGGGCGTCCAGAGACCCAGTACTTC. The rearrangement links TRBV6-6 to TRBJ2-5; D may be TRBD1 (6 bases). CDR1 and CDR2 from the germline V gene are MNHNY and SVGAGI (reference sequence). The CDR3 sequence is 14 residues long. Trimming took off 3 bases at V and 4 bases at J, with 12 bases between the two ends.

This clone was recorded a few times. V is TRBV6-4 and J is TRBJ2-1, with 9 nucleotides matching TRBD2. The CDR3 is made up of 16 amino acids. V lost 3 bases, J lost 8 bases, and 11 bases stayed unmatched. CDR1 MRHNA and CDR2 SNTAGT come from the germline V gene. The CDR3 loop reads CASSEIGGGEFDEQFF. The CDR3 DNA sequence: TGTGCCAGCAGTGAAATTGGCGGGGGGGAATTCGATGAGCAGTTCTTC.

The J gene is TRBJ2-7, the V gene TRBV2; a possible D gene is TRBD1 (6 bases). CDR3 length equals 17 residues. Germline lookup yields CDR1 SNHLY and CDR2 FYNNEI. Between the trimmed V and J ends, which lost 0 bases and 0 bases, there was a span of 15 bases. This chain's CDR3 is CASSEAVGRGSSYEQYF. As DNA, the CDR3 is TGTGCCAGCAGTGAAGCGGTCGGCAGGGGAAGCTCCTACGAGCAGTACTTC.

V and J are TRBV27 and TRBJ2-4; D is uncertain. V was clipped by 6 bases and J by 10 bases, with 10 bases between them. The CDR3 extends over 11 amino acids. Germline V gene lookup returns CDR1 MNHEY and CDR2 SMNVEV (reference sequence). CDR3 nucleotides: TGTGCCAGCAGCGCCTTGGGGATTCAGTACTTC. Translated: CASSALGIQYF.

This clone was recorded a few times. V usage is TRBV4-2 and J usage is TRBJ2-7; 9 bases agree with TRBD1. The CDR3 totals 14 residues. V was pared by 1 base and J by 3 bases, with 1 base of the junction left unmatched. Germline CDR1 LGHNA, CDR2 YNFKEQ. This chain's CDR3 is CASSQGTGDYEQYF. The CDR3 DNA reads TGTGCCAGCAGCCAAGGGACAGGGGACTACGAGCAGTACTTC.

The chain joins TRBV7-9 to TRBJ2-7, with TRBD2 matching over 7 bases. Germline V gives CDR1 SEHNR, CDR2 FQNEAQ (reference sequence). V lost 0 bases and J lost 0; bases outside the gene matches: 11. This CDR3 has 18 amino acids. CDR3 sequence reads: CASSLASRSAGDSYEQYF. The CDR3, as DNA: TGTGCCAGCAGCTTAGCGTCCCGGTCGGCGGGGGACTCCTACGAGCAGTACTTC.

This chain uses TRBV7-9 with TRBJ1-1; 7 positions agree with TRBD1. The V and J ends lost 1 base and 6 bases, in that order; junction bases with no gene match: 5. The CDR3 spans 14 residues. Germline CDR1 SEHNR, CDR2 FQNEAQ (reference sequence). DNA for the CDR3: TGTGCCAGCAGCTTAGGACAGGGATCCCCTGAAGCTTTCTTT. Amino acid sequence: CASSLGQGSPEAFF.

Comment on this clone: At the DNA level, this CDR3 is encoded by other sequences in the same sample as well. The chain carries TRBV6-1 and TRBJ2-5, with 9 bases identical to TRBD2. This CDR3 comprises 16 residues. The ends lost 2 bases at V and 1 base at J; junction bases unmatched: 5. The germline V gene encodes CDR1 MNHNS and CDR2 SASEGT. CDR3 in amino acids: CASSELAGGPQETQYF. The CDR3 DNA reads TGTGCCAGCAGTGAATTGGCGGGGGGGCCCCAAGAGACCCAGTACTTC.

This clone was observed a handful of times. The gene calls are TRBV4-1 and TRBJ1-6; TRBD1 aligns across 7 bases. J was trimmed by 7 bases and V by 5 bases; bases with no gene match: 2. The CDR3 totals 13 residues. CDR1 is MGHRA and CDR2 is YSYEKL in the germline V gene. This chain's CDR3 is CASSTGANSPLHF. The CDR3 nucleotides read TGCGCCAGCAGCACAGGGGCCAATTCACCCCTCCACTTT.

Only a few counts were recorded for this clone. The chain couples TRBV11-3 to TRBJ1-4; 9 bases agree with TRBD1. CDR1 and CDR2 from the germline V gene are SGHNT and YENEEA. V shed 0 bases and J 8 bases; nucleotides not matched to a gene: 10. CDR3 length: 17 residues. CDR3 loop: CASSLDPVQGAGEKLFF. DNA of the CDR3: TGTGCCAGCAGCTTAGACCCCGTACAGGGGGCAGGAGAAAAACTGTTTTTT.

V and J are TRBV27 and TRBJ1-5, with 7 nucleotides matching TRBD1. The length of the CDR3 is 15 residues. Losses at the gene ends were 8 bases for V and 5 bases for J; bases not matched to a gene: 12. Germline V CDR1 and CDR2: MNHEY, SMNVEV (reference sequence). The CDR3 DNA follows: TGTGCCAGCGGGGAGGGGGCATTGGAGGATCAGCCCCAGCATTTT. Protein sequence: CASGEGALEDQPQHF.

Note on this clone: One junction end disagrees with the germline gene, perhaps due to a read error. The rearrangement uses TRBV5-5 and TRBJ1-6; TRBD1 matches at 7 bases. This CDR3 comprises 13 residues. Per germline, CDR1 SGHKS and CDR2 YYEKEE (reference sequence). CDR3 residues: CASSLYSADRSFF. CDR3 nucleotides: TGTGCCAGCAGCTTGTATAGTGCGGACAGGTCTTTCTTT.

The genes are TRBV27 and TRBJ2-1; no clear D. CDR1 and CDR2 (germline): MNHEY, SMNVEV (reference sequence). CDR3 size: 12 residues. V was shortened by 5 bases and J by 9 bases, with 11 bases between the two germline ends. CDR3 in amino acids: CASSPLSGEQFF. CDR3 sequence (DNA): TGTGCCAGCAGTCCCCTCAGTGGTGAGCAGTTCTTC.

CDR3 protein: CAWTLKRGPNYGYTF. CDR3 bases: TGTGCCTGGACCCTTAAAAGGGGTCCTAACTATGGCTACACCTTC. The chain couples TRBV30 to TRBJ1-2; D is perhaps TRBD1 (5 bases). Germline lookup yields CDR1 GTSNPN and CDR2 SVGIG (reference sequence). The V gene lost 4 bases and the J gene lost 0 bases, with 15 bases spanning the gap. The length of the CDR3 is 15 residues. The full variable domain, completed using reference TRBV30 and TRBJ1-2, is SQTIHQWPATLVQPVGSPLSLECTVEGTSNPNLYWYRQAAGRGLQLLFYSVGIGQISSEVPQNLSASRPQDRQFILSSKKLLLSDSGFYLCAWTLKRGPNYGYTFGSGTRLTVV.

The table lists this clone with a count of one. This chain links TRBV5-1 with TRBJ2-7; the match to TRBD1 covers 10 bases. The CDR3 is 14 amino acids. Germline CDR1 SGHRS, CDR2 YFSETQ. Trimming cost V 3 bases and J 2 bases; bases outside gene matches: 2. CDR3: CASSSTGGTYEQYF. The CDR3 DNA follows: TGCGCCAGCAGCTCGACAGGGGGCACCTACGAGCAGTACTTC.